This note documents a single T cell receptor beta chain sequence. The sample belongs to a study of T cell changes during pregnancy in multiple sclerosis. This table comes from immunoSEQ multiplex PCR, and its TCRdb copy is limited to in-frame clones, with some not included. The sample carries around 30,000 clones, 75% to 95% recorded once. From germline, CDR1 is SEHNR and CDR2 FQNEAQ (reference sequence). This CDR3 spans 15 amino acids. The trim removed 4 bases at V and 4 bases at J, leaving 9 bases unmatched. The TCR comes from a female donor with multiple sclerosis, enrolled in a pregnancy study. The gene calls are TRBV7-9 and TRBJ2-7; TRBD1 matches at 8 bases. Sequencing was performed on CD8+ T cells from peripheral blood mononuclear cells, taken before pregnancy. The DNA of the CDR3 is TGTGCCAGCAGCTCGACCCCGGACAGGGCATACGAGCAGTACTTC. It yields the protein CASSSTPDRAYEQYF.